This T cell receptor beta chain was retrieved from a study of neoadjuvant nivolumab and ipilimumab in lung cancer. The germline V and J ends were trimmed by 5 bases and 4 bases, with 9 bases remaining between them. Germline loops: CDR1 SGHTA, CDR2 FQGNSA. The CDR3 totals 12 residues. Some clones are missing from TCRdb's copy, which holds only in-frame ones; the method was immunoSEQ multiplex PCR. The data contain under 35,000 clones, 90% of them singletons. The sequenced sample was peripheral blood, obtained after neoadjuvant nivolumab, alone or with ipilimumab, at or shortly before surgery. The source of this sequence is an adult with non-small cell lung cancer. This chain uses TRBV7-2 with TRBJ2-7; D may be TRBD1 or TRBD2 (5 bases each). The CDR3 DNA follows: TGTGCCAGCAGCGGGACGGAGTACGAGCAGTACTTC. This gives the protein CASSGTEYEQYF.